This T cell receptor (beta chain) was profiled in a study of radiotherapy plus CTLA-4 blockade in lung cancer. Study results and limitations: Researchers report tumor-derived TCR clones expanding in blood after radiotherapy plus ipilimumab.

A note on this clone: Its cognate antigen is unknown.

The data were produced by immunoSEQ multiplex PCR, yet TCRdb's version contains in-frame clones alone and is incomplete. Among some 96,000 clones, about 86% were seen once, and the ten largest hold more than 4.5%. This CDR3 has 15 amino acids. Trimming cost V 0 bases and J 2 bases, with 6 bases left between them. Germline-derived CDR1 and CDR2 are SGDLS and YYNGEE. The specimen comprised peripheral blood, sampled from a patient treated with radiotherapy plus ipilimumab. The chain couples TRBV9 to TRBJ2-6, with a weak D call TRBD1 (6 bases). The source of this sequence is a human donor with non-small cell lung cancer that progressed on radiotherapy plus ipilimumab. Written as DNA, the CDR3 is TGTGCCAGCAGCGTAGCAGGGGCTGGGGCCAACGTCCTGACTTTC. Translated, it gives CASSVAGAGANVLTF.